This T cell receptor beta chain was captured in a study of blood T cell repertoires in COVID-19. Turning to the study itself: Samples taken during acute and convalescent COVID-19 were collected in the United States, Italy and Spain. T cells, B-cell-depleted T cells, or PBMCs supplied cDNA or gDNA.

Looked up from germline, CDR1 is GTSNPN and CDR2 is SVGIG (reference sequence). V lost 5 bases to trimming and J lost 0 bases; unmatched junction nucleotides: 9. The CDR3 has 15 amino acids. Seattle-derived patients entered the study during active infection and were followed longitudinally. The protocol was immunoSEQ multiplex PCR, while the TCRdb copy is restricted to in-frame clones and leaves out a portion. The table has roughly 180,000 clones, about four fifths seen once; the top ten hold approximately 11%. This rearrangement joins TRBV30 to TRBJ1-1, with 7 bases identical to TRBD1. Input material: peripheral blood. The sequence came from a woman aged 40 to 50 with COVID-19, enrolled during active disease. The CDR3 DNA reads as TGTGCCTGGCGTCTCTCAGGGGGGTTGAACACTGAAGCTTTCTTT. Protein sequence: CAWRLSGGLNTEAFF.